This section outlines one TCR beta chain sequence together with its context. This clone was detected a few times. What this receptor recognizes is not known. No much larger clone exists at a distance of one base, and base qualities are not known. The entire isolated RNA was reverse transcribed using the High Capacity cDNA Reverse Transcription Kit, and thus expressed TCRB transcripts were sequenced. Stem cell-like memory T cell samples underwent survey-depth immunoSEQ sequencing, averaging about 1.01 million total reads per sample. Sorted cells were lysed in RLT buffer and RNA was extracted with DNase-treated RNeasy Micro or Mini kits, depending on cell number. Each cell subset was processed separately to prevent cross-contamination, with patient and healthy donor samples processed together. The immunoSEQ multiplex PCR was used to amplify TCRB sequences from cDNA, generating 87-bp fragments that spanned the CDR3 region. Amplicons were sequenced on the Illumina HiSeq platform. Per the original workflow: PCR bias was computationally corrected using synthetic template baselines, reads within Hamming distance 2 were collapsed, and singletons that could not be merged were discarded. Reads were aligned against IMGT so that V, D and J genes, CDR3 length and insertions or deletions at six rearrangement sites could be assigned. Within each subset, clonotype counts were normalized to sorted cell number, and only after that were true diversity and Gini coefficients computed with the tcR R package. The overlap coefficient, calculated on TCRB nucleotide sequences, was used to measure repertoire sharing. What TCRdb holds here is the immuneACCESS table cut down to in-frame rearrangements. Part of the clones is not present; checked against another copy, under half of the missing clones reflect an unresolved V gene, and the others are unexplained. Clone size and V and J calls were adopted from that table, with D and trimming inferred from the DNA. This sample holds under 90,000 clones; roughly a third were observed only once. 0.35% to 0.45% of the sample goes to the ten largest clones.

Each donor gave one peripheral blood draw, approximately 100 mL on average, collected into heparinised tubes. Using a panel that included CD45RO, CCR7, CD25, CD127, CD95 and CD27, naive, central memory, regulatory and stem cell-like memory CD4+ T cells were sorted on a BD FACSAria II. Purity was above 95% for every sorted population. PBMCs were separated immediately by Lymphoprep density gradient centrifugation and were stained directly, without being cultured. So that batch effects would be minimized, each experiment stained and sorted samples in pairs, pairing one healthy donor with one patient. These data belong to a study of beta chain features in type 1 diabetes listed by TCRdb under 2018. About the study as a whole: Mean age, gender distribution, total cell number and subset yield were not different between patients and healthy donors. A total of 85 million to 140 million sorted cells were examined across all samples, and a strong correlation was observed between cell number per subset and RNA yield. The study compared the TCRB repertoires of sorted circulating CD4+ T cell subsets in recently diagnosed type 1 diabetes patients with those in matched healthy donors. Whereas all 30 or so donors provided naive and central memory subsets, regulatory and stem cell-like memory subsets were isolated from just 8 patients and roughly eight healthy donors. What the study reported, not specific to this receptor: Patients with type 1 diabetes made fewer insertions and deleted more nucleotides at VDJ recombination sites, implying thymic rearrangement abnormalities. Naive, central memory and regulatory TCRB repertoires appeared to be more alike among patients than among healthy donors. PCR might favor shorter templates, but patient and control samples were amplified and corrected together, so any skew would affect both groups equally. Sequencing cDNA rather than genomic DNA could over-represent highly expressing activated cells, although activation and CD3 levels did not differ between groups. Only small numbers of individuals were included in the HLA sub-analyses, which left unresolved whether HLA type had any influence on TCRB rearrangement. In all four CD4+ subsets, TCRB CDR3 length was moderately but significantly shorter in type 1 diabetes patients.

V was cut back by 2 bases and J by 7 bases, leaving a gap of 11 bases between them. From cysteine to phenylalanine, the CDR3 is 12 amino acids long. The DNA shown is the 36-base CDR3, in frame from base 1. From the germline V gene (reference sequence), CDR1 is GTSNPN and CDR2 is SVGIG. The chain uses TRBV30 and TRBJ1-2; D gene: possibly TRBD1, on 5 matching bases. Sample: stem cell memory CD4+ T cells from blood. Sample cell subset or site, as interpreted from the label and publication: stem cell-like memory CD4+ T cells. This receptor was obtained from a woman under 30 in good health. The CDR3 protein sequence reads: CAWSLSTVGYTF. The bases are TGTGCCTGGAGTCTATCGACAGTTGGCTACACCTTC.